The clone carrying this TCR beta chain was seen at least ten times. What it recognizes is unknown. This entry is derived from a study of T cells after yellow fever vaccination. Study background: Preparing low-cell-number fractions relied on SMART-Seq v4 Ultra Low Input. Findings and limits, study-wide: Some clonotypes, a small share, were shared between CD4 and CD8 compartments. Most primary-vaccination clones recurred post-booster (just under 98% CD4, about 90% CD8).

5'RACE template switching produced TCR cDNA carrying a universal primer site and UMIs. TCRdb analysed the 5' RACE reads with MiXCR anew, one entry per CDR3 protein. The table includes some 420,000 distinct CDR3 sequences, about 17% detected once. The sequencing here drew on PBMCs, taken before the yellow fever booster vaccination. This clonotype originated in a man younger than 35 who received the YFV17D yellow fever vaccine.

CDR3 sequence: CASSQGDQGDRGYTF. The CDR3 coding sequence is TGTGCCAGCAGCCAAGGGGATCAGGGGGATCGTGGCTACACCTTC. The chain is built from TRBV4-2 and TRBJ1-2, with TRBD1 matching over 7 bases. Germline V gives CDR1 LGHNA, CDR2 YNFKEQ. The CDR3 extends over 15 amino acids. Unmatched junction bases numbered 9, after V lost 1 base and J lost 7 bases.